The source of this T cell receptor beta chain is a study of identical twins. After template switching added a universal primer site, the resulting cDNA carried unique molecular identifiers. TCRdb fed the 5' RACE reads into MiXCR, producing one record per CDR3 protein. The sample records a few hundred thousand distinct CDR3 sequences, 20% to 25% being singletons. Germline CDR1 is SGHRS and CDR2 is YFSETQ. This CDR3 contains 14 residues. The V gene end was trimmed by 4 bases and the J gene end by 8 bases; junction bases not matched to a gene: 5. This sample also belongs to another study, concerning T cells expressing NK-cell markers.

The receptor comes from a woman under 30 in good health. The sample comprised CD4+ T cells sorted from blood. The genes are TRBV5-1 and TRBJ1-4; TRBD1 agrees at 10 bases. DNA of the CDR3: TGCGCCAGCAGCGACGACAGGGGGCTAGAAAAACTGTTTTTT. The encoded protein is CASSDDRGLEKLFF. Combining the CDR3 with reference TRBV5-1 and TRBJ1-4 gives the whole variable domain KAGVTQTPRYLIKTRGQQVTLSCSPISGHRSVSWYQQTPGQGLQFLFEYFSETQRNKGNFPGRFSGRQFSNSRSEMNVSTLELGDSALYLCASSDDRGLEKLFFGSGTQLSVL.